What follows describes a single T cell receptor beta chain. The antigen remains undetermined. This sample is drawn from a study of cytotoxic CD8 clonotypes in ibrutinib-treated CLL. Whole-study context: Responses: around 25 partial, 2 complete; after median around 70 months, roughly 14 stayed remitted, some twelve progressed. Response samples followed a median about 11 months of treatment, range 6 to 36. Points from the study as a whole: Rare overall, public clonotypes shrank or held steady under therapy.

Trimming took 4 bases from V and 2 from J, leaving 12 bases between them. The CDR3 extends over 15 amino acids. From germline, CDR1 is KGHSH and CDR2 LQKENI. The repertoire was sequenced with immunoSEQ multiplex PCR; TCRdb's copy has only in-frame clones and lacks some. The repertoire includes around 92,000 clones, 70% to 80% of them detected once, and 20% to 25% sits in the top ten. The source is a human donor with chronic lymphocytic leukemia. Material: PBMCs, obtained after 24 months of ibrutinib treatment. This sequence joins TRBV18 and TRBJ1-5; perhaps TRBD1 as D (6 bases). CDR3 protein: CASSRDTIGNQPQHF. DNA for the CDR3: TGTGCCAGCTCACGGGACACCATTGGCAATCAGCCCCAGCATTTT.